This T cell receptor beta chain emerged from a study of T-cell reconstitution after alpha-beta-depleted transplantation in children. General observations from the study: Where alpha-beta T cells came from about two months after transplant was reportedly several hundred expanded graft clones. It was surviving recipient T cells and thymic progenitors that gave some patients high TCRbeta diversity at day 60. A year post-transplant, T-cell counts and diversity derived mostly from newly produced T cells.

This clonotype has ten or more counts. As yet, its antigen is unknown. After removal of 6 bases from V and 9 bases from J, the junction contained 5 bases not matched to a gene. CDR3 length: 11 amino acids. Germline CDR1 reads SQVTM; CDR2 reads ANQGSEA. Unique molecular identifiers were incorporated when the TCRbeta library was constructed. TCRdb reprocessed the PCR reads via MiXCR and lists one record per CDR3 protein. The sample includes about 870,000 distinct CDR3 sequences, roughly 15% of them seen just once. V usage is TRBV29-1 and J usage is TRBJ2-1; the match to TRBD1 covers 7 bases. This sample comprised PBMCs, mostly from graft donor cells, obtained 360 days after TCRalphabeta/CD19-depleted stem cell transplant. The clonotype comes from a male patient under 18 who had a stem cell transplant for acute lymphoblastic leukemia, so the T cells may come from the graft donor. DNA of the CDR3: TGCAGCGTGGAGACAGGGACTGAGCAGTTCTTC. It translates to CSVETGTEQFF.